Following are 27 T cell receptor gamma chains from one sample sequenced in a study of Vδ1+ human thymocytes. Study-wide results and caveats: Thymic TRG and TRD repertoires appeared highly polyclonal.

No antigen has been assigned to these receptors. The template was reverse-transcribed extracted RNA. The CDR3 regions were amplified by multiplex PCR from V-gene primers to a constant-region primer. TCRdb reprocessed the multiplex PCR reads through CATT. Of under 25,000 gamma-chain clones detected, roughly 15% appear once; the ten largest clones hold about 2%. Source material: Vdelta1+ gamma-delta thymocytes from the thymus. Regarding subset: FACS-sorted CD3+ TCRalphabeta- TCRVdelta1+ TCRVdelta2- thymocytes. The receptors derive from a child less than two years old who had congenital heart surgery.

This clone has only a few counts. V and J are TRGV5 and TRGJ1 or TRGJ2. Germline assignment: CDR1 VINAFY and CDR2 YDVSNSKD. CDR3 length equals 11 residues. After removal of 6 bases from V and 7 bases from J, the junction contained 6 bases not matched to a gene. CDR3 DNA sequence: TGTGCCACCTGGTTCGGCTATAAGAAACTCTTT. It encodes CATWFGYKKLF.

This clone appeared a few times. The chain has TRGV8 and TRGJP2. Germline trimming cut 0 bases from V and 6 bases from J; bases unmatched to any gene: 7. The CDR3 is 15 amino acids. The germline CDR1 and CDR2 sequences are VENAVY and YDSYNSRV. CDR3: CATWDRSSRDWIKTF. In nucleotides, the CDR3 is TGTGCCACCTGGGATAGGTCAAGTCGTGATTGGATCAAGACGTTT.

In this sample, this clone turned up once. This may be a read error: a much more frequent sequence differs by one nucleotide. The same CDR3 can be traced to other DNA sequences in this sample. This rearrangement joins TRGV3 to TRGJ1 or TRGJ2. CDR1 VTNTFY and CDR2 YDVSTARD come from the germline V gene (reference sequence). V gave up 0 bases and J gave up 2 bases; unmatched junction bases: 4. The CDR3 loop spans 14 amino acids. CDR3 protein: CATWDRPYYYKKLF. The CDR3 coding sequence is TGTGCCACCTGGGACAGGCCCTATTATTATAAGAAACTCTTT.

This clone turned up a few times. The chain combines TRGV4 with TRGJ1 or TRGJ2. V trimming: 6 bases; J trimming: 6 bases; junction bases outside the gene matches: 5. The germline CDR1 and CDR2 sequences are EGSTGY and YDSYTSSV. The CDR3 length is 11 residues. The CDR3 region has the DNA TGTGCCACCTGGAAGTGTTATAAGAAACTCTTT. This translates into CATWKCYKKLF.

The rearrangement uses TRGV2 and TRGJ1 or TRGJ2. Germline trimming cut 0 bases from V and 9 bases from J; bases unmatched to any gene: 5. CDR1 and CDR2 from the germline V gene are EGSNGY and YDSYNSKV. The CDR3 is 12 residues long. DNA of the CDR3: TGTGCCACCTGGGACGGGCTGACTAAGAAACTCTTT. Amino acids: CATWDGLTKKLF.

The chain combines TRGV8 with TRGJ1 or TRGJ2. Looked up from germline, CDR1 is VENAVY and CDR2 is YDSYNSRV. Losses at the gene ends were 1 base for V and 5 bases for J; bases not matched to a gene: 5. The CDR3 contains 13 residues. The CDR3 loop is CATWDREDYKKLF. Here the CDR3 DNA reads TGTGCCACCTGGGATAGAGAAGATTATAAGAAACTCTTT.

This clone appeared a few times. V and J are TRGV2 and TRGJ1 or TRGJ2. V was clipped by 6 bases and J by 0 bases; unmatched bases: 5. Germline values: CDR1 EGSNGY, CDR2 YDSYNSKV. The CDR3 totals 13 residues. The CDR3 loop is CATWKQNYYKKLF. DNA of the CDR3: TGTGCCACCTGGAAGCAGAATTATTATAAGAAACTCTTT.

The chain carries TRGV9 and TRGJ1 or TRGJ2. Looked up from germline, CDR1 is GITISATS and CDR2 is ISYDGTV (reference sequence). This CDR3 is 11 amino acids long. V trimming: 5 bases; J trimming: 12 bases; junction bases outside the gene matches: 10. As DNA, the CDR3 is TGTGCCTTGTGGGCTCCCGGGAGGAAACTCTTT. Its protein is CALWAPGRKLF.

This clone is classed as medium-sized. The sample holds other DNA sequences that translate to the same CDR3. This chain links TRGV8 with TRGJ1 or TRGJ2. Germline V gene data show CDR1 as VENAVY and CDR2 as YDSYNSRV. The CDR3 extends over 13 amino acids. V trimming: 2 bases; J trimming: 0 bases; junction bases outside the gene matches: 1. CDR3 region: CATWDTNYYKKLF. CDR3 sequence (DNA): TGTGCCACCTGGGATACGAATTATTATAAGAAACTCTTT.

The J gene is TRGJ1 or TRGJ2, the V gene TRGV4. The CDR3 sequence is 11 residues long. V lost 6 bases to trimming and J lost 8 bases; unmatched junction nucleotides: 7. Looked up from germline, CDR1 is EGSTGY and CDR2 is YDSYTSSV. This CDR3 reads CATWKLHKKLF. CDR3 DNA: TGTGCCACCTGGAAGTTGCATAAGAAACTCTTT.

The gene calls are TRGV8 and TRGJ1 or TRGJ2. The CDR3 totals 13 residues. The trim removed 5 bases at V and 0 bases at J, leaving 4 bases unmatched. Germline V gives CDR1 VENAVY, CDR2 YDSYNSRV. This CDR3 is CATWVTNYYKKLF. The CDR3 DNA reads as TGTGCCACCTGGGTGACGAATTATTATAAGAAACTCTTT.

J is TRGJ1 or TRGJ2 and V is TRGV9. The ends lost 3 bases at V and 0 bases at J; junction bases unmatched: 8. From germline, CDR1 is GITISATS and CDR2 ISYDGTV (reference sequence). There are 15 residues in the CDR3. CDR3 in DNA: TGTGCCTTGTGGGAGCCTACTGAGAATTATTATAAGAAACTCTTT. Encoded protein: CALWEPTENYYKKLF.

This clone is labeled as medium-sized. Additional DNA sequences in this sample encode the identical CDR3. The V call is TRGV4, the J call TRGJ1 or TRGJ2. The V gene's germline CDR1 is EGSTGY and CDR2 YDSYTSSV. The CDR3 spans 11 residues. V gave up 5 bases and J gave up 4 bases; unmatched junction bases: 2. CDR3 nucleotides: TGTGCCACCTGGGGCTATTATAAGAAACTCTTT. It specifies CATWGYYKKLF.

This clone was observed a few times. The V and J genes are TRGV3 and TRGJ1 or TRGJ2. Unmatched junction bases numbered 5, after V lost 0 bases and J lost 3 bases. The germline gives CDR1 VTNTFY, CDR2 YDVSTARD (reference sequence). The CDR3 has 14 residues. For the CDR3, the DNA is TGTGCCACCTGGGACAGGCTGTCTTATTATAAGAAACTCTTT. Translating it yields CATWDRLSYYKKLF.

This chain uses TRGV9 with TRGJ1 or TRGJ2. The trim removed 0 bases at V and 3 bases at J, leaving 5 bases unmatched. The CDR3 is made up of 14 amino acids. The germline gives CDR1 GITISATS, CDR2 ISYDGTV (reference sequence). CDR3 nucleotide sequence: TGTGCCTTGTGGGAGGTGCTGGCTTATTATAAGAAACTCTTT. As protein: CALWEVLAYYKKLF.

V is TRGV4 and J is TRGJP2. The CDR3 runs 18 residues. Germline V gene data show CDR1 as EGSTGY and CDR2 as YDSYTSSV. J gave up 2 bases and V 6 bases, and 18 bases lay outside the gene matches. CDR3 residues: CATWNRPPWGSSDWIKTF. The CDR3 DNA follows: TGTGCCACCTGGAATCGCCCTCCCTGGGGGAGTAGTGATTGGATCAAGACGTTT.

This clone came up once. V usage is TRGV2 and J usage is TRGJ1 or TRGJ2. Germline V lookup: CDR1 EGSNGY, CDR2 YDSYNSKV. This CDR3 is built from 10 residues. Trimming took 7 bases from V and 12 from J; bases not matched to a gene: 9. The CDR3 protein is CATCECRKLF. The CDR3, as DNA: TGTGCCACCTGTGAATGTAGGAAACTCTTT.

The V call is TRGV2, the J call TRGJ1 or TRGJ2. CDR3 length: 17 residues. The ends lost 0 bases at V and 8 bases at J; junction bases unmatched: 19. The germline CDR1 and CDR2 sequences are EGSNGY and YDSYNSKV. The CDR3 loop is CATWDGTHFAIFHKKLF. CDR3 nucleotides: TGTGCCACCTGGGACGGGACGCACTTTGCTATTTTTCATAAGAAACTCTTT.

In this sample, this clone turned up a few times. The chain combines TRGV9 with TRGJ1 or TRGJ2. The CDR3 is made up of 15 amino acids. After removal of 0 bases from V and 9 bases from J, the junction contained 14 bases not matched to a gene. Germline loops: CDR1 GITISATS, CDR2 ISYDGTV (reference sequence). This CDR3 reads CALWEVHLCRLKKLF. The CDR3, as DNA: TGTGCCTTGTGGGAGGTGCATCTTTGTAGGCTTAAGAAACTCTTT.

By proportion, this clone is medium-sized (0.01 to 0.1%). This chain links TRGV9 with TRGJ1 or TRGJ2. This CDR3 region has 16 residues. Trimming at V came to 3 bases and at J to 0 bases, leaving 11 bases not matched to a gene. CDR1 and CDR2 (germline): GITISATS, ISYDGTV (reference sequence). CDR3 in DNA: TGTGCCTTGTGGGAGTTAAAACAAAGGAATTATTATAAGAAACTCTTT. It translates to CALWELKQRNYYKKLF.

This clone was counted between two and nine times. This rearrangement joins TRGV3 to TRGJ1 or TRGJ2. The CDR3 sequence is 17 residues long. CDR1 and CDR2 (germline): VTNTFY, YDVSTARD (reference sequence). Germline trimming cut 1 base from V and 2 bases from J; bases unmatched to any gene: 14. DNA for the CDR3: TGTGCCACCTGGGACAGTACACAATCGTCTCATTATTATAAGAAACTCTTT. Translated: CATWDSTQSSHYYKKLF.

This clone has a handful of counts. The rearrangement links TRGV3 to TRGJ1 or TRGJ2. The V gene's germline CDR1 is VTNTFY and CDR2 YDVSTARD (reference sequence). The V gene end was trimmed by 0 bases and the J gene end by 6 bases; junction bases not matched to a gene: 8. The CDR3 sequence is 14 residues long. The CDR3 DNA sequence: TGTGCCACCTGGGACAGGCGACGGGGTTATAAGAAACTCTTT. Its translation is CATWDRRRGYKKLF.

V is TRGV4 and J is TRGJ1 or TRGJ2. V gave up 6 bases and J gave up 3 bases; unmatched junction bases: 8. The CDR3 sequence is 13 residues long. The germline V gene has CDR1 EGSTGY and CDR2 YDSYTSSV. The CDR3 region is CATWIEAYYKKLF. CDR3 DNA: TGTGCCACCTGGATTGAGGCTTATTATAAGAAACTCTTT.

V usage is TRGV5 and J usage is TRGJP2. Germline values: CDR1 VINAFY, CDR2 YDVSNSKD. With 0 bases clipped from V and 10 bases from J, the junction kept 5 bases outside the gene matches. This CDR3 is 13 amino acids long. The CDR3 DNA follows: TGTGCCACCTGGGACAGGCGGCTTTGGATCAAGACGTTT. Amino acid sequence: CATWDRRLWIKTF.

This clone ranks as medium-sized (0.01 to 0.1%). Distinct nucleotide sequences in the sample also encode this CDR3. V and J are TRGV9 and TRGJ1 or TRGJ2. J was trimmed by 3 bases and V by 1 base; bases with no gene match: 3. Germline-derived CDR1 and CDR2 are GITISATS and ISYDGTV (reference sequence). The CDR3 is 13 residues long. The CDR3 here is CALWEVPYYKKLF. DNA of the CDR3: TGTGCCTTGTGGGAGGTCCCTTATTATAAGAAACTCTTT.

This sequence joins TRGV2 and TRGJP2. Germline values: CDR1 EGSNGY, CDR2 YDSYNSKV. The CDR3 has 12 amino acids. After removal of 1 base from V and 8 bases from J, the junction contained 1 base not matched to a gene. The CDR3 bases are TGTGCCACCTGGGACGGCGATTGGATCAAGACGTTT. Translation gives CATWDGDWIKTF.

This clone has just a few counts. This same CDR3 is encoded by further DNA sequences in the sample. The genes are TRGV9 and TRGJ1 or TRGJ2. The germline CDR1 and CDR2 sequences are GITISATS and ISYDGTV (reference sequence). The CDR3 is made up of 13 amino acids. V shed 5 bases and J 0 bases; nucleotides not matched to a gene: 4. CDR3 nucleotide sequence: TGTGCCTTGTGGGTACCGAATTATTATAAGAAACTCTTT. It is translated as CALWVPNYYKKLF.